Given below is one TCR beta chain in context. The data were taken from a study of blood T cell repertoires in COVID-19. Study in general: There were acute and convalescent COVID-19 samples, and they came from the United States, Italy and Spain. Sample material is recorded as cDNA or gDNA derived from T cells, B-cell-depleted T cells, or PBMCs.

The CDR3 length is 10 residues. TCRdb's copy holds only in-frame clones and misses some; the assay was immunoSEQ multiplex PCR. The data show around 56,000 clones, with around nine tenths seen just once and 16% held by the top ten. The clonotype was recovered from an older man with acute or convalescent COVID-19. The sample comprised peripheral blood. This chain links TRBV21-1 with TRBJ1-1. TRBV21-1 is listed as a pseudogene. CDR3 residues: CASSPLRAFF. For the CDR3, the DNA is TGTGCCAGCAGTCCGTTGAGGGCTTTCTTT.